Shown below are 28 T cell receptor beta chains from a single sample sequenced in a study of blood T cell repertoires in COVID-19 (dated by TCRdb to about 2020). Libraries were made using the immunoSEQ multiplex PCR assay. What TCRdb holds here is the immuneACCESS table cut down to in-frame rearrangements. Part of the clones is not present; checked against another copy, under half of the missing clones reflect an unresolved V gene, and the others are unexplained. For this sample there are approximately 330,000 clones; around 91% appear just once. The ten largest clonotypes hold approximately 0.98% of the sample. Sequencing was carried out using peripheral blood. Receptor source: a woman aged 40 to 50 with COVID-19, enrolled during active disease.

The V call is TRBV19, the J call TRBJ1-2; D is uncertain. This CDR3 contains 13 residues. Germline V gene lookup returns CDR1 LNHDA and CDR2 SQIVND (reference sequence). CDR3: CARRRGNVYGYTF. The CDR3 DNA follows: TGTGCTAGAAGGAGAGGGAACGTCTATGGCTACACCTTC.

The chain employs TRBV20-1 and TRBJ2-7; TRBD2 is a possible D gene (6 bases). CDR1 DFQATT and CDR2 SNEGSKA come from the germline V gene (reference sequence). Trimming pared 3 bases from V and 3 bases from J, leaving 9 bases between. This CDR3 contains 12 residues. The CDR3 loop is CSASPGLYEQYF. The DNA of the CDR3 is TGCAGTGCTAGTCCGGGACTCTACGAGCAGTACTTC.

This clone was counted between two and nine times. This chain uses TRBV3-1 (or the pseudogene TRBV3-2) with TRBJ1-1, with D maybe TRBD1 (6 bases). Germline V gene sequence: CDR1 LGHDT, CDR2 YNNKEL (reference sequence). CDR3 size: 17 residues. Between the trimmed V and J ends, which lost 4 bases and 0 bases, there was a span of 18 bases. The CDR3 here is CASSPLGQPLVNTEAFF. The CDR3 nucleotides read TGTGCCAGCAGCCCATTGGGACAACCGCTCGTGAACACTGAAGCTTTCTTT.

As regards this clone: The identical CDR3 is also encoded by other nucleotide sequences in the sample. The chain uses TRBV7-9 and TRBJ1-1; D is uncertain. The V end lost 3 bases, the J end lost 4 bases, and 9 bases lay between the germline ends. The CDR3 contains 13 residues. CDR1 and CDR2 from the germline V gene are SEHNR and FQNEAQ (reference sequence). The CDR3 DNA follows: TGTGCCAGCAGCTTTACCGGGTCCACTGAAGCTTTCTTT. It specifies CASSFTGSTEAFF.

This chain links TRBV16 with TRBJ1-5; TRBD1 matches 7 bases. The germline V gene encodes CDR1 KGHSY and CDR2 FQNENV. V shed 2 bases, J shed 6 bases, and the junction held 1 base outside the gene matches. This CDR3 has 13 amino acids. CDR3 sequence: CASSQPGGQPQHF. The CDR3, as DNA: TGTGCCAGCAGCCAACCAGGGGGTCAGCCCCAGCATTTT. The variable domain in full, completed from reference TRBV16 and TRBJ1-5, reads GEEVAQTPKHLVRGEGQKAKLYCAPIKGHSYVFWYQQVLKNEFKFLISFQNENVFDETGMPKERFSAKCLPNSPCSLEIQATKLEDSAVYFCASSQPGGQPQHFGDGTRLSIL.

The rearrangement links TRBV3-1 (or the pseudogene TRBV3-2) to TRBJ2-7; D unresolved. V was pared by 1 base and J by 6 bases, with 7 bases between. The CDR3 is made up of 12 amino acids. Germline V lookup: CDR1 LGHDT, CDR2 YNNKEL (reference sequence). For the CDR3, the DNA is TGTGCCAGCAGCCAAGCTGCGTCCGAGCAGTACTTC. It encodes CASSQAASEQYF.

The chain joins TRBV5-1 to TRBJ2-3, with D possibly TRBD2 on 5 matching bases. The CDR3 covers 15 residues. Germline V gives CDR1 SGHRS, CDR2 YFSETQ. Trimming stripped 0 bases from V and 1 base from J, with 9 bases between. The CDR3 coding sequence is TGCGCCAGCAGCTTGGTCGGCGGGCGCACAGATACGCAGTATTTT. This sequence encodes CASSLVGGRTDTQYF.

The rearrangement uses TRBV5-6 and TRBJ2-6; 7 bases fit TRBD1. The CDR3 loop spans 15 amino acids. Germline-derived CDR1 and CDR2 are SGHDT and YYEEEE. V was clipped by 3 bases and J by 5 bases; unmatched bases: 5. The CDR3: CASSSTGVRANVLTF. For the CDR3, the DNA is TGTGCCAGCAGCTCTACAGGGGTTCGGGCCAACGTCCTGACTTTC.

V gene TRBV4-2 combines with J gene TRBJ1-2, with 12 bases identical to TRBD1. The CDR3 spans 17 residues. In germline, CDR1 is LGHNA, CDR2 YNFKEQ. V was clipped by 1 base and J by 5 bases; unmatched bases: 8. CDR3 bases: TGTGCCAGCAGCCAAGTCGCCGGGACAGGGGGCTCATATGGCTACACCTTC. This sequence encodes CASSQVAGTGGSYGYTF.

This chain uses TRBV9 with TRBJ2-7, with 9 bases that match TRBD1. The CDR3 loop spans 14 amino acids. The V and J ends lost 3 bases and 5 bases, in that order; junction bases with no gene match: 6. CDR1 is SGDLS, CDR2 YYNGEE, per germline. CDR3 in DNA: TGTGCCAGCAGCGCGGGACAGGGTGCCAACGAGCAGTACTTC. Residues: CASSAGQGANEQYF.

V usage is TRBV6-5 and J usage is TRBJ1-2; D is perhaps TRBD1 (5 bases). This CDR3 region has 13 residues. Trimming stripped 6 bases from V and 7 bases from J, with 15 bases between. In germline, CDR1 is MNHEY, CDR2 SVGAGI. The CDR3 is CASSVAVGGGYTF. DNA for the CDR3: TGTGCCAGCAGCGTGGCAGTGGGGGGTGGCTACACCTTC.

The gene calls are TRBV4-3 and TRBJ2-7; 15 positions agree with TRBD2. The CDR3 has 17 residues. Losses at the gene ends were 4 bases for V and 2 bases for J; bases not matched to a gene: 6. The germline V gene encodes CDR1 LGHNA and CDR2 YSLEER. CDR3 nucleotides: TGCGCCAGCAGCCGACTTGGACTAGCGGGAGGGGCCTACGAGCAGTACTTC. It translates to CASSRLGLAGGAYEQYF.

CDR3 bases: TGCGCCAGCAGCTTGGCCCTCACCGAGTTGGACGAGCAGTACTTC. Its protein is CASSLALTELDEQYF. This chain connects TRBV5-1 to TRBJ2-7; D gene ambiguous. This CDR3 comprises 15 residues. Germline V gene sequence: CDR1 SGHRS, CDR2 YFSETQ. Trimming cost V 0 bases and J 5 bases, with 15 bases left between them.

This sequence joins TRBV11-2 and TRBJ2-1, with D maybe TRBD2 (6 bases). V was pared by 1 base and J by 3 bases, with 22 bases between. This CDR3 region has 19 residues. The germline V gene encodes CDR1 SGHAT and CDR2 FQNNGV. For the CDR3, the DNA is TGTGCCAGCAGCTTAGGGGGTAGGGACTCATCAAGGGGCTACAATGAGCAGTTCTTC. Translation gives CASSLGGRDSSRGYNEQFF. Full variable domain (missing parts from reference TRBV11-2 and TRBJ2-1): EAGVAQSPRYKIIEKRQSVAFWCNPISGHATLYWYQQILGQGPKLLIQFQNNGVVDDSQLPKDRFSAERLKGVDSTLKIQPAKLEDSAVYLCASSLGGRDSSRGYNEQFFGPGTRLTVL.

The V call is TRBV5-1, the J call TRBJ1-1; 7 positions match TRBD1. The CDR3 loop spans 15 amino acids. The trim removed 4 bases at V and 4 bases at J, leaving 10 bases unmatched. The V gene's germline CDR1 is SGHRS and CDR2 YFSETQ. For the CDR3, the DNA is TGCGCCAGCAGCCTGAAGACAGGGAGAGTCACTGAAGCTTTCTTT. Amino acid sequence: CASSLKTGRVTEAFF.

The chain uses TRBV5-4 and TRBJ1-2; 8 nucleotides line up with TRBD1. This CDR3 is built from 15 residues. Looked up from germline, CDR1 is SGHNT and CDR2 is YYREEE (reference sequence). The junction had 9 bases not matched to a gene; V was cut back by 4 bases and J by 4 bases. The CDR3 nucleotides read TGTGCCAGCAGCGCCGGACAGGGCCTACGCTATGGCTACACCTTC. Protein sequence: CASSAGQGLRYGYTF.

The chain has TRBV12-3 or TRBV12-4 and TRBJ1-1, with D uncertain. The CDR3 sequence is 13 residues long. The ends were cut back, 3 bases at V and 5 bases at J, with 10 bases in the middle. CDR3 loop: CASSLNGVTEAFF. In nucleotides, the CDR3 is TGTGCCAGCAGTTTGAACGGGGTTACTGAAGCTTTCTTT.

The rearrangement joins TRBV27 to TRBJ2-5, with D unresolved. The germline V gene has CDR1 MNHEY and CDR2 SMNVEV (reference sequence). This CDR3 region has 12 residues. V lost 5 bases to trimming and J lost 7 bases, with 11 bases between them. In nucleotides, the CDR3 is TGTGCCAGCAGTGCAATAGTCGGGACCCAGTACTTC. Residues: CASSAIVGTQYF.

The chain uses TRBV11-3 and TRBJ2-1; TRBD1 agrees at 7 bases. The V gene end was trimmed by 3 bases and the J gene end by 0 bases; junction bases not matched to a gene: 14. Germline V gene lookup returns CDR1 SGHNT and CDR2 YENEEA. This CDR3 contains 19 residues. The CDR3, as DNA: TGTGCCAGCAGCTTCCCCCAATGGACAGGTCCTAGCTCCTACAATGAGCAGTTCTTC. This encodes CASSFPQWTGPSSYNEQFF.

In the case of this clone: One junction end disagrees with the germline gene, perhaps due to a read error. J is TRBJ1-6 and V is TRBV15; D not certain. The CDR3 extends over 13 amino acids. Germline assignment: CDR1 LNHNV and CDR2 YYDKDF (reference sequence). In nucleotides, the CDR3 is TGTGCCACCACCCGGTCCTTTAATTCACCCCTCCACTTT. Encoded protein: CATTRSFNSPLHF.

The chain joins TRBV5-1 to TRBJ2-7; the match to TRBD1 covers 8 bases. CDR1 and CDR2 from the germline V gene are SGHRS and YFSETQ. The CDR3 is 15 residues long. J gave up 6 bases and V 4 bases, and 12 bases lay outside the gene matches. This CDR3 is CASSPNRGEAGEQYF. CDR3 bases: TGCGCCAGCAGCCCGAACAGGGGGGAGGCGGGCGAGCAGTACTTC. Variable domain in full (rest from reference TRBV5-1 and TRBJ2-7): KAGVTQTPRYLIKTRGQQVTLSCSPISGHRSVSWYQQTPGQGLQFLFEYFSETQRNKGNFPGRFSGRQFSNSRSEMNVSTLELGDSALYLCASSPNRGEAGEQYFGPGTRLTVT.

The genes are TRBV24-1 and TRBJ2-3; 10 positions agree with TRBD2. The CDR3 is made up of 12 amino acids. Germline V gives CDR1 KGHDR, CDR2 SFDVKD. Losses at the gene ends were 7 bases for V and 13 bases for J; bases not matched to a gene: 7. This CDR3 is CATRASGGVEYF. The CDR3 coding sequence is TGTGCCACCAGGGCGAGCGGGGGGGTTGAGTATTTT.

This clone was detected only once. The chain joins TRBV28 to TRBJ1-3; TRBD1 aligns across 7 bases. The CDR3 runs to 14 residues. The V and J ends lost 6 bases and 2 bases, in that order; junction bases with no gene match: 4. Germline CDR1 MDHEN, CDR2 SYDVKM. CDR3 protein: CASRPGTAGNTIYF. The DNA of the CDR3 is TGTGCCAGCAGGCCCGGGACAGCTGGAAACACCATATATTTT.

The chain is built from TRBV2 and TRBJ2-7, with D perhaps TRBD2 (5 bases). Germline CDR1 is SNHLY and CDR2 is FYNNEI. V was clipped by 7 bases and J by 0 bases, with 25 bases between them. The CDR3 is 18 amino acids. This chain's CDR3 is CASNPTPGTTFFSYEQYF. The CDR3 nucleotides are TGTGCCAGCAATCCTACCCCGGGAACAACCTTTTTCTCCTACGAGCAGTACTTC. The whole variable domain, remainder taken from reference TRBV2 and TRBJ2-7, is EPEVTQTPSHQVTQMGQEVILRCVPISNHLYFYWYRQILGQKVEFLVSFYNNEISEKSEIFDDQFSVERPDGSNFTLKIRSTKLEDSAMYFCASNPTPGTTFFSYEQYFGPGTRLTVT.

The J gene is TRBJ2-7, the V gene TRBV28; 7 positions agree with TRBD1. With 3 bases clipped from V and 4 bases from J, the junction kept 6 bases outside the gene matches. From germline, CDR1 is MDHEN and CDR2 SYDVKM. This CDR3 has 14 amino acids. The CDR3 nucleotides are TGTGCCAGCAGTTTCGGGACAGTCAGATACGAGCAGTACTTC. This gives the protein CASSFGTVRYEQYF.

The chain couples TRBV24-1 to TRBJ2-1; TRBD2 matches 10 bases. V was pared by 3 bases and J by 7 bases, with 8 bases of the junction left unmatched. CDR1 and CDR2 from the germline V gene are KGHDR and SFDVKD. This CDR3 comprises 16 residues. The CDR3, as DNA: TGTGCCACCAGTGATCAAGCGGGAGGGGGCCGGAATGAGCAGTTCTTC. Amino acid sequence: CATSDQAGGGRNEQFF.

Only one count was recorded for this clone. This chain links TRBV9 with TRBJ1-4; unclear D gene. The CDR3 runs to 14 residues. CDR1 is SGDLS and CDR2 is YYNGEE in the germline V gene. V was trimmed by 3 bases and J by 7 bases, leaving 13 bases between them. CDR3: CASSAHEGFEKLFF. CDR3 coding DNA: TGTGCCAGCAGCGCCCACGAGGGCTTTGAAAAACTGTTTTTT.

The chain carries TRBV6-5 and TRBJ2-1; 14 nucleotides line up with TRBD2. The length of the CDR3 is 16 residues. Germline values: CDR1 MNHEY, CDR2 SVGAGI. Trimming took 2 bases from V and 5 from J; bases not matched to a gene: 2. CDR3 nucleotides: TGTGCCAGCAGTTACGCGGGACTAGCGGGAGACAATGAGCAGTTCTTC. Translation: CASSYAGLAGDNEQFF.